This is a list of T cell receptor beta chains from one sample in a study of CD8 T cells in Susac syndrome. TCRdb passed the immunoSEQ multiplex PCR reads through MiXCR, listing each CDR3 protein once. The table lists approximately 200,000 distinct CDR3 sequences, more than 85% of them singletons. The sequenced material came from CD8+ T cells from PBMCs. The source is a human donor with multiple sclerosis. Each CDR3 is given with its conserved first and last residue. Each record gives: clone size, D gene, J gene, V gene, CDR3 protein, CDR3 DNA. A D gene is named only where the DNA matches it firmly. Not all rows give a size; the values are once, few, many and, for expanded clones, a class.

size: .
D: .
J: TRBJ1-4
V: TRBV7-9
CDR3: CASSLGWREKLFF
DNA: TGTGCCAGCAGCTTAGGATGGAGGGAAAAACTGTTTTTT

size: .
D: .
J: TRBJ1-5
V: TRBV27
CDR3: CASRLGGSNQPQHF
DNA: TGTGCCAGCAGGCTGGGAGGGAGCAATCAGCCCCAGCATTTT

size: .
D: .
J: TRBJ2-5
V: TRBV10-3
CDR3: CAISELTSETQYF
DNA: TGTGCCATCAGTGAGCTCACCTCGGAGACCCAGTACTTC

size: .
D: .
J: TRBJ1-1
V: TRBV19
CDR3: CASRVVGTEAFF
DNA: TGTGCCAGTAGAGTGGTAGGCACTGAAGCTTTCTTT

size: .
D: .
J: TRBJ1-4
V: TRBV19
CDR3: CASSALLDANEKLFF
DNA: TGTGCCAGTAGCGCGCTACTGGACGCTAATGAAAAACTGTTTTTT

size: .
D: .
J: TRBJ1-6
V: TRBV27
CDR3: CASSYRDWANSPLHF
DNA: TGTGCCAGCTCTTACCGGGACTGGGCTAATTCACCCCTCCACTTT

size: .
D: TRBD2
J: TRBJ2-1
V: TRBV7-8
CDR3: CASRGGLGDEQFF
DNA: TGTGCCAGCAGGGGAGGGTTAGGGGATGAGCAGTTCTTC

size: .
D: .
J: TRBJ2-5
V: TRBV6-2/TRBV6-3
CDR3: CASSLDQETQYF
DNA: TGTGCCAGCAGTCTCGACCAAGAGACCCAGTACTTC

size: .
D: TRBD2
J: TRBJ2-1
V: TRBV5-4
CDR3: CASSPTGLAGAPQFF
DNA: TGTGCCAGCAGCCCCACCGGACTAGCGGGGGCTCCCCAGTTCTTC

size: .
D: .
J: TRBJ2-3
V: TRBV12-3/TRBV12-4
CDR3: CASSLETDTQYF
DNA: TGTGCCAGCAGTTTAGAGACAGATACGCAGTATTTT

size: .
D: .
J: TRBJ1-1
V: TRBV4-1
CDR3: CASSQDPLNTEAFF
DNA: TGCGCCAGCAGCCAGGACCCTTTGAACACTGAAGCTTTCTTT

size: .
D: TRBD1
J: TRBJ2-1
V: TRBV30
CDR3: CAWRDGTGLYNEQFF
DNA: TGTGCCTGGAGAGACGGGACAGGTCTCTACAATGAGCAGTTCTTC

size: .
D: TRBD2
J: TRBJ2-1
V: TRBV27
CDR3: CASSLAGGYNEQFF
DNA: TGTGCCAGTAGTTTAGCGGGAGGGTACAATGAGCAGTTCTTC

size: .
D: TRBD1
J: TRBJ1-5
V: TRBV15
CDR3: CATSTGTGSQPQHF
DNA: TGTGCCACCAGTACTGGGACAGGGTCACAGCCCCAGCATTTT

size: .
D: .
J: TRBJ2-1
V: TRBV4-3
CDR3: CASSQIPKGELQFF
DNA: TGCGCCAGCAGCCAAATACCGAAAGGAGAGCTGCAGTTCTTC

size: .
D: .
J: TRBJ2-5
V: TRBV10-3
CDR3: CAISARAGGKQETQYF
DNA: TGTGCCATCAGTGCGAGGGCCGGTGGGAAACAAGAGACCCAGTACTTC

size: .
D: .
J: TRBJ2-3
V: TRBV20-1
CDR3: CSARDLTGVTDTQYF
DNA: TGCAGTGCTAGAGACTTGACAGGAGTCACAGATACGCAGTATTTT

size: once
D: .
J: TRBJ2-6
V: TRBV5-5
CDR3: CASAWANVLTF
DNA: TGTGCCAGCGCCTGGGCCAACGTCCTGACTTTC

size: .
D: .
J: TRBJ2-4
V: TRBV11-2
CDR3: CASSPRWGAKNIQYF
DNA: TGTGCCAGCAGCCCCAGATGGGGTGCCAAAAACATTCAGTACTTC

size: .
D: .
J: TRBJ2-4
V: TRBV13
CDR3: CASSSWTEGGIQYF
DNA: TGTGCCAGCAGCTCTTGGACCGAGGGAGGCATTCAGTACTTC

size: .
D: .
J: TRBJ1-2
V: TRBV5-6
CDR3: CASSSSGEAYYGYTF
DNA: TGTGCCAGCAGCTCCTCGGGGGAGGCTTACTATGGCTACACCTTC

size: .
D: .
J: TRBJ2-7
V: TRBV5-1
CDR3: CASSSRTPSPYEQYF
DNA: TGCGCCAGCAGCTCCCGGACTCCCAGTCCCTACGAGCAGTACTTC

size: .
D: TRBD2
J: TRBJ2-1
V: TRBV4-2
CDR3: CASSLDPSGVGTGYNEQFF
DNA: TGTGCCAGCAGCCTAGACCCTAGCGGGGTGGGTACGGGGTACAATGAGCAGTTCTTC

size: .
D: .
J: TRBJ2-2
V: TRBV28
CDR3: CASSRGAIGELFF
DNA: TGTGCCAGCTCCCGGGGCGCGATCGGGGAGCTGTTTTTT

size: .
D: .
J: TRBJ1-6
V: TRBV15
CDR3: CATATRLESPLHF
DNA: TGTGCCACCGCCACGCGGCTAGAATCACCCCTCCACTTT

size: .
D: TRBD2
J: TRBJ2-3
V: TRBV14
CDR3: CASSRTERGGPDTQYF
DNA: TGTGCCAGCAGCCGAACTGAGCGGGGGGGCCCAGATACGCAGTATTTT

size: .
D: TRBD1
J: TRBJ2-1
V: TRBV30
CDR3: CAWSHRPGGGEQFF
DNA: TGTGCCTGGAGTCATCGGCCAGGGGGTGGTGAGCAGTTCTTC

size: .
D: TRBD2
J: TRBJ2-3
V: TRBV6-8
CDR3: CASSYPELYAGGCTDTQYF
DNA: TGTGCCAGCAGTTACCCCGAGCTGTACGCGGGGGGATGCACAGATACGCAGTATTTT

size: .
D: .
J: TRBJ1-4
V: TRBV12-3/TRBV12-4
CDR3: CASSPPWDANEKLFF
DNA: TGTGCCAGCAGCCCCCCCTGGGACGCTAATGAAAAACTGTTTTTT

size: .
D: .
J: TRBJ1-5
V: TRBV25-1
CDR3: CASSEAAQELPQLF
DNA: TGTGCCAGCAGCGAAGCCGCGCAAGAGCTGCCCCAGCTTTTT

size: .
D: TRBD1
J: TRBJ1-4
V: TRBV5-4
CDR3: CASSSGTGREKLFF
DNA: TGTGCCAGCAGCTCAGGGACAGGGCGTGAAAAACTGTTTTTT

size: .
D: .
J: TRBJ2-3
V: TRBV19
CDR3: CASSEGVSTDTQYF
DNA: TGTGCCAGTAGTGAGGGGGTTTCCACAGATACGCAGTATTTT

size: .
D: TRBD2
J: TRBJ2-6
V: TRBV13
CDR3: CASSPGLAGNSGANVLTF
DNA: TGTGCCAGCAGCCCAGGACTAGCGGGAAACTCTGGGGCCAACGTCCTGACTTTC

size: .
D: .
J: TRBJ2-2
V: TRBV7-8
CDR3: CASIHEEAENTGELFF
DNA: TGTGCCAGCATCCACGAGGAGGCCGAGAACACCGGGGAGCTGTTTTTT

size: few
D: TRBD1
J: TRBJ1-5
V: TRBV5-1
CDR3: CASSLVRGRNQPQHF
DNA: TGCGCCAGCAGTCTGGTTAGGGGGCGAAATCAGCCCCAGCATTTT

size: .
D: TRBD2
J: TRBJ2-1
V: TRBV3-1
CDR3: CASSQEPGLRHNEQFF
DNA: TGTGCCAGCAGCCAAGAGCCGGGACTACGCCACAATGAGCAGTTCTTC

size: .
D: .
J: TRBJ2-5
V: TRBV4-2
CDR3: CASSQDWSGAETQYF
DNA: TGTGCCAGCAGCCAAGATTGGAGCGGAGCAGAGACCCAGTACTTC

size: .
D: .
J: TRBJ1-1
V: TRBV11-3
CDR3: CASSFSGSEAFF
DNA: TGTGCCAGCAGCTTTTCTGGGTCTGAAGCTTTCTTT

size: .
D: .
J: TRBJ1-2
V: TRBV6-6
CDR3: CASSYVAFGDYGYTF
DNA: TGTGCCAGCAGTTACGTGGCGTTTGGGGACTATGGCTACACCTTC

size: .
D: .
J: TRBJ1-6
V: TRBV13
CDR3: CASSLGGSYNSPLHF
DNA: TGTGCCAGCAGCTTAGGAGGTTCCTATAATTCACCCCTCCACTTT

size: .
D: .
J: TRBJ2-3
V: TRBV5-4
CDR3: CASRVGRKADTQYF
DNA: TGTGCCAGCAGGGTGGGACGAAAGGCAGATACGCAGTATTTT